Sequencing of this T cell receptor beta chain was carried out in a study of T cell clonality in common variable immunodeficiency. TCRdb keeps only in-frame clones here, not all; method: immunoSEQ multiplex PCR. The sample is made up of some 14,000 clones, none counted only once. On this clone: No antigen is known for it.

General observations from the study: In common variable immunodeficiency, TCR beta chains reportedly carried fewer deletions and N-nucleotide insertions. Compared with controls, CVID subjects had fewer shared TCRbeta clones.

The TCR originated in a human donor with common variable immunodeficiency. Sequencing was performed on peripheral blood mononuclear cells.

The CDR3 sequence: CASSPGQNMNTEAFF. The DNA read from the CDR3 is TGTGCCAGCTCACCAGGACAAAATATGAACACTGAA. The genes are TRBV18 and TRBJ1-1, with D possibly TRBD1 on 5 matching bases. The CDR3 end is not reached by the read, which stops 3 residues before it; the germline J gene fills it in. CDR1 is KGHSH, CDR2 LQKENI, per germline. The CDR3 is made up of 15 amino acids. V shed 2 bases and J shed 0 bases, with 10 bases lying between them.